The entry that follows covers one T cell receptor (beta chain) sequence. Its antigen is still unknown. Sequencing of DNA taken from cultured CD4+ T cells relied on the Oncomine TCR Beta short-read assay. TCRdb reprocessed the PCR reads via MiXCR and lists one record per CDR3 protein. The data contain about 10,000 distinct CDR3 sequences, 20% to 30% of them singletons. The data belong to a study of vaccination and CD4 T cells after COVID-19. About the research overall: From HCoV-229E, HCoV-OC43, HCoV-NL63 and SARS-CoV-2, overlapping spike peptides were used to stimulate the cells.

Study results and caveats: The study found median SARS-CoV-2-reactive clonotypes rising from 21 to 38, not significantly.

Treatment in this sample: approximately 10-day PBMC culture with coronavirus spike peptide pools or control peptides (ViraFEST assay). V was cut by 0 bases and J by 7 bases, with 5 bases left in between. The V gene's germline CDR1 is SGHNT and CDR2 YYREEE (reference sequence). The CDR3 length is 13 residues. The sequence was collected from a human donor who received a COVID-19 vaccine. V gene TRBV5-4 combines with J gene TRBJ1-6; D is unclear. Specimen: CD4+ T cells from blood, cultured in vitro, collected before SARS-CoV-2 vaccination. The CDR3 DNA reads TGTGCCAGCAGCTTGGACGGGAATTCACCCCTCCACTTT. Translating gives CASSLDGNSPLHF.